This T cell receptor (beta chain) appears in the sequencing data of a study of Tregs in tolerant kidney transplant recipients. Study-wide findings and caveats: Biological reproducibility was not directly addressed, but technical replication error appeared minimal. The most relevant donor-specific Treg TCRbeta repertoire apparently came from expansion with activated donor B cells. The small number of patients limits these findings pending further validation.

Concerning this clone itself: Its cognate antigen is unknown.

Unstimulated Tregs (CD4+CD25+CD127-) and CD4+CD25- non-Tregs were sorted from PBMCs. Measured with immunoSEQ multiplex PCR; TCRdb has only the in-frame clones, and not every one. The top ten clones hold approximately 0.69% of a sample with about 240,000 clones, 80% to 85% of them seen once. Germline loops: CDR1 SGHVS, CDR2 FQNEAQ. This CDR3 is 15 amino acids long. With 2 bases removed from V and 2 bases from J, the gap between germline ends came to 12 bases. Sequencing was done on a sample of CD4+ T cells from blood. The rearrangement uses TRBV7-8 and TRBJ1-2, with D possibly matching TRBD1 (6 bases). The clonotype was recovered from a human donor in good health. CDR3 residues: CASSLWGRGNYGYTF. CDR3 nucleotides: TGTGCCAGCAGCTTATGGGGGCGCGGGAACTATGGCTACACCTTC.